One sample yielded the 32 T cell receptor beta chains listed below, sequenced in a study of cytomegalovirus exposure and HLA in healthy donors. With 60 Vbeta and 13 Jbeta primers, the PCR was carried out. Sequencing used immunoSEQ multiplex PCR; TCRdb keeps in-frame clones, though not all of them. The table includes 95,000 to 100,000 clones, 60% to 75% detected once. Source material: PBMCs. The receptors shown here come from a woman aged 40 to 50 in good health and CMV-seronegative.

This clone has just a few counts. CDR3 loop: CASSYWTGGDGYTF. Here the CDR3 DNA reads TGTGCCAGCAGTTACTGGACAGGGGGAGATGGCTACACCTTC. This chain links TRBV6-6 with TRBJ1-2; 10 nucleotides agree with TRBD1. The germline CDR1 and CDR2 sequences are MNHNY and SVGAGI (reference sequence). The V and J ends lost 1 base and 6 bases, in that order; junction bases with no gene match: 2. The CDR3 extends over 14 amino acids.

The chain uses TRBV10-3 and TRBJ2-5, with TRBD2 as a possible D gene (5 bases). CDR1 ENHRY and CDR2 SYGVKD come from the germline V gene. V lost 0 bases, J lost 3 bases, and 8 bases lay in between. CDR3 length equals 14 residues. CDR3 region: CAISESGDKETQYF. Here the CDR3 DNA reads TGTGCCATCAGTGAGTCGGGAGACAAAGAGACCCAGTACTTC.

The chain couples TRBV9 to TRBJ2-3; the match to TRBD2 covers 13 bases. The V segment lost 4 bases and the J segment 1 base; nucleotides outside the gene matches: 9. CDR1 is SGDLS, CDR2 YYNGEE, per germline. CDR3 length equals 18 residues. CDR3: CASSLRLAGGSRTDTQYF. The CDR3 DNA is TGTGCCAGCAGCCTGAGACTAGCGGGGGGCTCTCGCACAGATACGCAGTATTTT.

The chain links TRBV7-4 to TRBJ2-7; a possible D gene is TRBD2 (5 bases). Germline V gene sequence: CDR1 SGHVT, CDR2 SQSDAQ. V lost 3 bases and J lost 0, with 15 bases in between. CDR3 size: 16 residues. CDR3 coding DNA: TGTGCCAGCAGCTTTTGCTCTAGCCGCTCCTCCTACGAGCAGTACTTC. Protein sequence: CASSFCSSRSSYEQYF.

The rearrangement joins TRBV4-3 to TRBJ2-5, with TRBD1 identical over 10 bases. The CDR3 contains 14 residues. Germline lookup yields CDR1 LGHNA and CDR2 YSLEER. The trim removed 3 bases at V and 5 bases at J, leaving 3 bases unmatched. CDR3 sequence: CASSQRTGGETQYF. CDR3 coding DNA: TGCGCCAGCAGCCAGAGGACAGGGGGTGAGACCCAGTACTTC.

This clone was seen only once. This chain joins TRBV28 and TRBJ2-7, with 8 bases fitting TRBD2. CDR3 length: 19 residues. Germline CDR1 and CDR2: MDHEN and SYDVKM. Losses at the gene ends were 6 bases for V and 4 bases for J; bases not matched to a gene: 23. The CDR3 loop reads CASRPGGDGSKSVLYEQYF. CDR3 in DNA: TGTGCCAGCAGACCGGGAGGGGACGGGTCCAAGTCGGTGTTATACGAGCAGTACTTC.

The rearrangement links TRBV7-2 to TRBJ2-7; the D is unclear. There are 14 residues in the CDR3. The germline CDR1 and CDR2 sequences are SGHTA and FQGNSA. Trimming pared 2 bases from V and 2 bases from J, leaving 10 bases between. CDR3 loop: CASSLSQNTYEQYF. The CDR3 nucleotides read TGTGCCAGCAGCTTATCACAGAATACCTACGAGCAGTACTTC. Full variable domain (outside the CDR3, taken from reference TRBV7-2 and TRBJ2-7): GAGVSQSPSNKVTEKGKDVELRCDPISGHTALYWYRQSLGQGLEFLIYFQGNSAPDKSGLPSDRFSAERTGGSVSTLTIQRTQQEDSAVYLCASSLSQNTYEQYFGPGTRLTVT.

This clone was detected only a few times. V gene TRBV29-1 combines with J gene TRBJ2-3; 7 bases are shared with TRBD1. Germline CDR1 reads SQVTM; CDR2 reads ANQGSEA. J was trimmed by 1 base and V by 6 bases; bases with no gene match: 4. The CDR3 has 13 residues. CDR3 loop: CSVRQGGTDTQYF. CDR3 in DNA: TGCAGCGTCCGACAGGGTGGCACAGATACGCAGTATTTT.

The CDR3 sequence: CASSSRGDRGQETQYF. CDR3 DNA: TGTGCCAGCAGTTCTAGGGGGGACAGGGGCCAAGAGACCCAGTACTTC. This chain uses TRBV6-6 with TRBJ2-5; TRBD1 aligns across 10 bases. This CDR3 has 16 amino acids. V lost 4 bases and J lost 1; bases outside the gene matches: 6. Germline V lookup: CDR1 MNHNY, CDR2 SVGAGI (reference sequence).

In this sample, this clone turned up once. V and J are TRBV30 and TRBJ1-2; a possible D gene is TRBD1 (6 bases). CDR1 and CDR2 (germline): GTSNPN, SVGIG (reference sequence). This CDR3 has 13 residues. Trimming left V 0 bases short and J 7 bases short, with 12 bases between. The CDR3 loop reads CAWSVGGGGGYTF. The DNA for the CDR3 is TGTGCCTGGAGTGTAGGAGGGGGGGGTGGCTACACCTTC.

This clone was seen more than once but under ten times. The rearrangement links TRBV11-1 to TRBJ1-2; D remains ambiguous. Trimming pared 4 bases from V and 4 bases from J, leaving 16 bases between. From germline, CDR1 is SGHAT and CDR2 FQDESV (reference sequence). The CDR3 is 15 amino acids. CDR3 nucleotide sequence: TGTGCCAGCAGCTCCAAATCCATGGGAGTCTATGGCTACACCTTC. This encodes CASSSKSMGVYGYTF.

The V and J genes are TRBV7-2 and TRBJ1-4, with D unclear. The CDR3 runs to 13 residues. CDR1 is SGHTA, CDR2 FQGNSA, per germline. V dropped 8 bases and J dropped 7 bases, with 14 bases sitting between them. The CDR3 sequence: CASPRIGGEKLFF. The DNA of the CDR3 is TGTGCCAGCCCCCGAATAGGCGGTGAAAAACTGTTTTTT.

V usage is TRBV18 and J usage is TRBJ2-7; possible D gene TRBD2, 6 bases. The CDR3 consists of 13 residues. Trimming removed 5 bases at V and 2 bases at J, with 10 bases between. CDR1 and CDR2 (germline): KGHSH, LQKENI. DNA for the CDR3: TGTGCCAGCTCATTGGGCGGGACCTACGAGCAGTACTTC. Translating gives CASSLGGTYEQYF.

The chain links TRBV23-1 to TRBJ1-1; no reliable D call. TRBV23-1 is identified as an open reading frame with a role that is uncertain. Trimming stripped 1 base from V and 1 base from J, with 22 bases between. The CDR3 has 19 amino acids. CDR3 residues: CASSQCRGGSCSTNTEAFF. CDR3 nucleotide sequence: TGCGCCAGCAGTCAATGCCGGGGAGGCAGCTGTTCGACGAACACTGAAGCTTTCTTT.

This clone was detected only once. The chain links TRBV27 to TRBJ1-5; TRBD1 matches at 9 bases. CDR1 and CDR2 from the germline V gene are MNHEY and SMNVEV (reference sequence). The ends lost 4 bases at V and 3 bases at J; junction bases unmatched: 4. This CDR3 region has 15 residues. The CDR3 protein is CASSYGTGTNQPQHF. The CDR3 DNA reads TGTGCCAGCAGTTACGGGACAGGGACCAATCAGCCCCAGCATTTT.

J is TRBJ2-7 and V is TRBV2; 7 positions match TRBD2. This CDR3 has 15 amino acids. Trimming removed 7 bases from V and 2 bases from J; junction bases left unmatched: 11. Germline V gives CDR1 SNHLY, CDR2 FYNNEI. The CDR3 protein is CASTQGVGGPYEQYF. For the CDR3, the DNA is TGTGCCAGCACCCAAGGGGTGGGAGGGCCCTACGAGCAGTACTTC.

Comment on this clone: Mismatch with germline at one junction end may stem from a read error. This chain connects TRBV7-9 to TRBJ2-7; D call uncertain. The CDR3 spans 14 residues. Germline CDR1 is SEHNR and CDR2 is FQNEAQ (reference sequence). CDR3 in DNA: TGTTCCAGCAGCTCGCCACTGTTAAACTACGAGCAGTACTTC. This translates into CSSSSPLLNYEQYF.

The chain combines TRBV12-5 with TRBJ2-2; 14 bases map to TRBD2. CDR3 length equals 17 residues. From germline, CDR1 is LGHNT and CDR2 FRNRAP. With V trimmed by 5 bases and J by 5 bases, 7 bases remained unmatched. The CDR3 DNA is TGTGCTAGTGGTCCTCCTAGGACTAGCGGGGGGACCGGGGAGCTGTTTTTT. Its protein is CASGPPRTSGGTGELFF.

This clone was recorded once. The rearrangement uses TRBV6-5 and TRBJ2-7, with D perhaps matching TRBD2 (7 bases). The CDR3 runs 14 residues. Germline V CDR1 and CDR2: MNHEY, SVGAGI. Trimming shortened V by 8 bases and J by 0 bases, and 14 bases separated the two germline ends. The CDR3 DNA is TGTGCCAGCGGGGGGCTAGCGGACTCCTACGAGCAGTACTTC. Its protein is CASGGLADSYEQYF.

V and J are TRBV2 and TRBJ2-3; D is uncertain. Germline CDR1 SNHLY, CDR2 FYNNEI. The V end lost 5 bases, the J end lost 6 bases, and 9 bases lay between the germline ends. This CDR3 has 12 amino acids. CDR3 DNA sequence: TGTGCCAGCAGTCAGGTCATGGATACGCAGTATTTT. Its protein is CASSQVMDTQYF.

This chain joins TRBV2 and TRBJ2-5, with D possibly being TRBD1 (5 bases). Germline CDR1 SNHLY, CDR2 FYNNEI. The CDR3 is made up of 15 amino acids. With 6 bases removed from V and 3 bases from J, the gap between germline ends came to 17 bases. The CDR3 loop is CASRAQRTREETQYF. The CDR3 DNA reads as TGTGCCAGCAGGGCCCAACGGACACGTGAAGAGACCCAGTACTTC. Full variable domain (outside the CDR3, taken from reference TRBV2 and TRBJ2-5): EPEVTQTPSHQVTQMGQEVILRCVPISNHLYFYWYRQILGQKVEFLVSFYNNEISEKSEIFDDQFSVERPDGSNFTLKIRSTKLEDSAMYFCASRAQRTREETQYFGPGTRLLVL.

This chain joins TRBV28 and TRBJ2-5; 8 nucleotides line up with TRBD2. CDR3 size: 14 residues. With V trimmed by 7 bases and J by 5 bases, 9 bases remained unmatched. Germline CDR1 MDHEN, CDR2 SYDVKM. In DNA form, the CDR3 reads TGTGCCAGCAAGAGAGCGGGAGTGATGGAGACCCAGTACTTC. Its protein is CASKRAGVMETQYF.

This clone was seen a few times. V is TRBV2 and J is TRBJ2-4, with 9 bases lining up with TRBD1. This CDR3 comprises 17 residues. The V segment lost 6 bases and the J segment 0 bases; nucleotides outside the gene matches: 9. Germline assignment: CDR1 SNHLY and CDR2 FYNNEI. CDR3 sequence reads: CASRAYRTGVAKNIQYF. CDR3 bases: TGTGCCAGCAGGGCATACCGGACAGGGGTAGCCAAAAACATTCAGTACTTC.

The chain links TRBV19 to TRBJ2-7, with 9 bases fitting TRBD2. V lost 4 bases and J lost 4; bases outside the gene matches: 2. Looked up from germline, CDR1 is LNHDA and CDR2 is SQIVND (reference sequence). The CDR3 loop spans 13 amino acids. DNA of the CDR3: TGTGCCAGTAGTAGCGGGAGGGGGTACGAGCAGTACTTC. Its protein product is CASSSGRGYEQYF.

The CDR3 sequence is CASSYKLAGGQQQYF. DNA of the CDR3: TGTGCCAGCAGCTACAAACTAGCGGGGGGTCAGCAGCAGTACTTC. The V gene is TRBV7-2, the J gene TRBJ2-7; TRBD2 matches at 12 bases. CDR3 size: 15 residues. V lost 4 bases and J lost 8; bases outside the gene matches: 9. The germline V gene has CDR1 SGHTA and CDR2 FQGNSA. Drawing the rest from reference TRBV7-2 and TRBJ2-7, the complete variable domain is GAGVSQSPSNKVTEKGKDVELRCDPISGHTALYWYRQSLGQGLEFLIYFQGNSAPDKSGLPSDRFSAERTGGSVSTLTIQRTQQEDSAVYLCASSYKLAGGQQQYFGPGTRLTVT.

Only a few counts were recorded for this clone. The chain links TRBV10-2 to TRBJ2-7; no reliable D call. The germline V gene encodes CDR1 WSHSY and CDR2 SAAADI. This CDR3 comprises 12 residues. Trimming removed 6 bases at V and 4 bases at J, with 10 bases between. For the CDR3, the DNA is TGCGCCAGCAGCCGCTCCGAGTACGAGCAGTACTTC. Amino acids: CASSRSEYEQYF.

This clone was observed a handful of times. The rearrangement links TRBV27 to TRBJ1-2; 9 nucleotides align to TRBD1. V lost 2 bases, J lost 7 bases, and 5 bases stayed unmatched. Per the germline V gene, CDR1 is MNHEY and CDR2 is SMNVEV (reference sequence). There are 14 residues in the CDR3. Here the CDR3 reads CASSLAQGAAGYTF. The CDR3 bases are TGTGCCAGCAGTTTAGCACAGGGGGCGGCTGGCTACACCTTC.

CDR3 sequence (DNA): TGCGCCAGCAGCTTGGTCCTAGGAGGGGCCACTGAAGCTTTCTTT. Protein: CASSLVLGGATEAFF. This chain uses TRBV5-1 with TRBJ1-1; maybe TRBD1 (5 bases). The CDR3 is 15 residues long. Trimming took 0 bases from V and 4 from J, leaving 13 bases between them. Looked up from germline, CDR1 is SGHRS and CDR2 is YFSETQ.

The chain couples TRBV15 to TRBJ2-5; 10 bases line up with TRBD1. Germline values: CDR1 LNHNV, CDR2 YYDKDF (reference sequence). V lost 4 bases, J lost 2 bases, and 7 bases stayed unmatched. This CDR3 comprises 16 residues. The CDR3 sequence is CATSTGQGFSQETQYF. In DNA form, the CDR3 reads TGTGCCACCAGCACGGGACAGGGGTTTTCACAAGAGACCCAGTACTTC.

This chain links TRBV28 with TRBJ1-2, with 11 bases lining up with TRBD1. After removal of 3 bases from V and 4 bases from J, the junction contained 4 bases not matched to a gene. The CDR3 sequence is 15 residues long. Germline-derived CDR1 and CDR2 are MDHEN and SYDVKM. The CDR3, as DNA: TGTGCCAGCAGTTTTGGGACAGGGGGTTTCTATGGCTACACCTTC. It specifies CASSFGTGGFYGYTF.

The J gene is TRBJ2-5, the V gene TRBV9, with 9 bases matching TRBD1. CDR1 is SGDLS, CDR2 YYNGEE, per germline. J lost 5 bases, V lost 3 bases, and 8 bases had no gene match. The CDR3 is 15 residues long. The CDR3 region is CASSERTGGLETQYF. The CDR3 DNA reads TGTGCCAGCAGCGAACGTACAGGGGGCTTGGAGACCCAGTACTTC.

This chain links TRBV2 with TRBJ2-2, with D possibly TRBD2 on 6 matching bases. The CDR3 is 15 amino acids. Between the trimmed V and J ends, which lost 4 bases and 6 bases, there was a span of 15 bases. Germline V gene lookup returns CDR1 SNHLY and CDR2 FYNNEI. CDR3 DNA: TGTGCCAGCAGTGGCCGGGACGGGGAGGCCGGGGAGCTGTTTTTT. Amino acid sequence: CASSGRDGEAGELFF. The full variable domain, rest sourced from reference TRBV2 and TRBJ2-2, is EPEVTQTPSHQVTQMGQEVILRCVPISNHLYFYWYRQILGQKVEFLVSFYNNEISEKSEIFDDQFSVERPDGSNFTLKIRSTKLEDSAMYFCASSGRDGEAGELFFGEGSRLTVL.